The subject of this entry is one T cell receptor (beta chain). The data are from a study of Ad26.COV2.S vaccination and SARS-CoV-2 variants. As for the study in general: Enrollment placed the donor in the COV1001 Ad26.COV2.S trial arm.

Germline V gene data show CDR1 as SNHLY and CDR2 as FYNNEI. This CDR3 contains 15 residues. Trimming pared 11 bases from V and 5 bases from J, leaving 21 bases between. Clones were sequenced by immunoSEQ multiplex PCR, and TCRdb holds only the in-frame ones, with some missing. The sample consists of around 250,000 clones, roughly nine tenths of them appearing once. Treatment specified: over 15 received Ad26.COV2.S at low or high dose, single or two shots; several received placebo; per-sample allocation not given. Sampling happened 63 days after the first vaccine or placebo injection. This TCR was recovered from a person aged 18-65 years who received the Ad26.COV2.S COVID-19 vaccine or a placebo. This chain links TRBV2 with TRBJ1-4; D is perhaps TRBD1 (6 bases). Source: peripheral blood, taken in a trial of Ad26.COV2.S vaccine versus placebo. In DNA form, the CDR3 reads TGTGCCGGGCGACTTGGGGGCAGCCCAAATGAAAAACTGTTTTTT. Protein product: CAGRLGGSPNEKLFF.